This TCR beta chain emerged from a study of response to subunit inactivated influenza vaccine. TCRdb passed the RT-PCR reads through MiXCR, listing each CDR3 protein once. The table has 500,000 to 600,000 distinct CDR3 sequences, about 11% seen once. V lost 0 bases, J lost 4 bases, and 10 bases lay in between. The CDR3 covers 15 residues. Germline V CDR1 and CDR2: LGHNA, YNFKEQ. The same sample was also used in a study of T cells expressing NK-cell markers. Turning to that study: UMIs were included in TCR beta cDNA generated by 5'RACE template switching. Obtained from sorted CD3+CD56+NKG2C+, CD3+CD56+NKG2C- and CD3+CD56-NKG2C+ T cells were the TCR beta repertoires. The dominant NKG2C+ clonotypes represented about 1.0-7.5% of CD8+ T cells in several donors. Whether the expanded NKG2C+ T cell clones recognized HCMV remained unclear.

The chain couples TRBV4-2 to TRBJ1-3, with D maybe TRBD1 (6 bases). This receptor was obtained from a man aged 50-60 years who received an inactivated influenza vaccine. Sequenced material: PBMCs from blood, taken on the day of vaccination. CDR3 nucleotides: TGTGCCAGCAGCCAAGACGGGACACCGGGAAACACCATATATTTT. It translates to CASSQDGTPGNTIYF.